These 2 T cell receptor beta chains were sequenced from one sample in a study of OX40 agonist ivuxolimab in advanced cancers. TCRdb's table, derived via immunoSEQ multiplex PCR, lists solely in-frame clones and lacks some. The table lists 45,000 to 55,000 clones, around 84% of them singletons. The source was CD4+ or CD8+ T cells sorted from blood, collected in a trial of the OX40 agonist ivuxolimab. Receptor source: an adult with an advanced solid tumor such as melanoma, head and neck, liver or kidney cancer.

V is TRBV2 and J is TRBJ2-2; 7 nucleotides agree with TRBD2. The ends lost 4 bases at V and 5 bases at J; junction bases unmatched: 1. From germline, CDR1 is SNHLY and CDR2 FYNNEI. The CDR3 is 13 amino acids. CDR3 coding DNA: TGTGCCAGCAGTGGGGGGGGGACCGGGGAGCTGTTTTTT. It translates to CASSGGGTGELFF. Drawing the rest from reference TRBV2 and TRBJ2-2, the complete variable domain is EPEVTQTPSHQVTQMGQEVILRCVPISNHLYFYWYRQILGQKVEFLVSFYNNEISEKSEIFDDQFSVERPDGSNFTLKIRSTKLEDSAMYFCASSGGGTGELFFGEGSRLTVL.

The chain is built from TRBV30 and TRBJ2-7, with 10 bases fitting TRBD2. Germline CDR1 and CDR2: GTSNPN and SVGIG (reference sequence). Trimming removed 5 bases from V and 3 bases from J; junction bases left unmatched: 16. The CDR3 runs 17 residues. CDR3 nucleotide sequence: TGTGCCTGGCGAAAATGGAGACTAGCGGGCGACCTCTACGAGCAGTACTTC. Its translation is CAWRKWRLAGDLYEQYF.